The next 10 T cell receptor beta chains were all read from a single sample in a study of CD8 T cells in ankylosing spondylitis. TCRdb redid the calling of the 5' RACE reads with MiXCR, one entry per CDR3 protein. The sample has fewer than 250,000 distinct CDR3 sequences; about 11% are singletons. The sequenced sample consisted of blood, either unsorted or a sorted T cell fraction (not recorded which). These receptors were taken from a male donor with ankylosing spondylitis or in good health (not recorded which).

This clonotype has at least ten counts. This chain links TRBV20-1 with TRBJ2-4; the D gene is possibly TRBD1 (5 bases). The CDR3 contains 12 residues. Trimming pared 2 bases from V and 8 bases from J, leaving 10 bases between. Germline V gene sequence: CDR1 DFQATT, CDR2 SNEGSKA (reference sequence). For the CDR3, the DNA is TGCAGTGCTAGACAGGGAAGGGACATTCAGTACTTC. This sequence encodes CSARQGRDIQYF.

This clonotype was observed at least ten times. The chain uses TRBV28 and TRBJ2-1; 11 bases match TRBD1. V lost 5 bases, J lost 7 bases, and 7 bases stayed unmatched. The CDR3 has 15 amino acids. CDR1 and CDR2 from the germline V gene are MDHEN and SYDVKM. The CDR3 sequence: CASSPPGQGANEQFF. The CDR3 coding sequence is TGTGCCAGCAGTCCCCCCGGACAGGGGGCGAATGAGCAGTTCTTC. The variable domain in full, completed from reference TRBV28 and TRBJ2-1, reads DVKVTQSSRYLVKRTGEKVFLECVQDMDHENMFWYRQDPGLGLRLIYFSYDVKMKEKGDIPEGYSVSREKKERFSLILESASTNQTSMYLCASSPPGQGANEQFFGPGTRLTVL.

This clonotype has a handful of counts. V and J are TRBV2 and TRBJ1-6; a possible D gene is TRBD1 (5 bases). Germline CDR1 reads SNHLY; CDR2 reads FYNNEI. Between the trimmed V and J ends, which lost 10 bases and 14 bases, there was a span of 12 bases. CDR3 length equals 10 residues. CDR3 amino acids: CATHGDALHF. The CDR3 DNA sequence: TGTGCCACCCATGGGGACGCCCTCCACTTT.

This clonotype was seen repeatedly, ten times or more. This chain connects TRBV11-1 to TRBJ2-1; 8 nucleotides agree with TRBD2. Germline lookup yields CDR1 SGHAT and CDR2 FQDESV (reference sequence). J lost 3 bases, V lost 4 bases, and 11 bases had no gene match. The CDR3 contains 17 residues. CDR3 DNA sequence: TGTGCCAGCAGCTCAGGGAATGCGGGGGGCATCTACAATGAGCAGTTCTTC. It yields the protein CASSSGNAGGIYNEQFF.

This clonotype was counted many times. This CDR3 is CAGTSLANTEAFF. In nucleotides, the CDR3 is TGTGCCGGAACCTCCCTAGCGAACACTGAAGCTTTCTTT. V and J are TRBV7-9 and TRBJ1-1; no reliable D call. This CDR3 spans 13 amino acids. CDR1 and CDR2 (germline): SEHNR, FQNEAQ (reference sequence). Trimming stripped 11 bases from V and 1 base from J, with 14 bases between.

The rearrangement joins TRBV3-1 to TRBJ2-2; D may be TRBD1 (5 bases). Germline V gives CDR1 LGHDT, CDR2 YNNKEL (reference sequence). The CDR3 has 16 amino acids. V lost 0 bases and J lost 3, with 11 bases in between. The CDR3 protein is CASSQDPDKYTGELFF. The CDR3 DNA is TGTGCCAGCAGCCAAGACCCGGACAAATACACCGGGGAGCTGTTTTTT.

This chain connects TRBV28 to TRBJ2-3; D may be TRBD2 (7 bases). Germline-derived CDR1 and CDR2 are MDHEN and SYDVKM. Trimming removed 4 bases from V and 6 bases from J, with 26 bases in between. The CDR3 runs 18 residues. CDR3 region: CASSSTSGAGGTYDTQYF. DNA of the CDR3: TGTGCCAGCAGTTCAACCTCGGGGGCCGGGGGGACCTACGATACGCAGTATTTT.

This clonotype was picked up a small number of times. V and J are TRBV7-2 and TRBJ2-3; possibly TRBD2 for D (5 bases). CDR3 length: 15 residues. With 5 bases removed from V and 3 bases from J, the gap between germline ends came to 15 bases. Per the germline V gene, CDR1 is SGHTA and CDR2 is FQGNSA. Here the CDR3 DNA reads TGTGCCAGCAGCCGGTCGGCCGGGGTAACAGATACGCAGTATTTT. Translation gives CASSRSAGVTDTQYF.

This chain uses TRBV11-2 with TRBJ2-5, with TRBD2 as a possible D gene (5 bases). The germline CDR1 and CDR2 sequences are SGHAT and FQNNGV. V shed 8 bases and J shed 1 base, with 20 bases lying between them. This CDR3 is built from 16 residues. In DNA form, the CDR3 reads TGTGCCAGCCGCAAGTCCTCAGCGGAGATCCAAGAGACCCAGTACTTC. This gives the protein CASRKSSAEIQETQYF.

This clonotype has at least ten counts. The chain employs TRBV19 and TRBJ1-5, with D perhaps matching TRBD1 (6 bases). The CDR3 covers 16 residues. From germline, CDR1 is LNHDA and CDR2 SQIVND (reference sequence). V gave up 7 bases and J gave up 1 base, with 17 bases separating them. The CDR3 protein is CASNQSRDKSNQPQHF. In DNA, the CDR3 is TGTGCCAGTAATCAAAGTCGGGACAAGAGCAATCAGCCCCAGCATTTT.